This T cell receptor (beta chain) was recorded in a study of T cells after yellow fever vaccination. The V segment lost 3 bases and the J segment 4 bases; nucleotides outside the gene matches: 4. The CDR3 contains 15 residues. Germline CDR1 and CDR2: MNHEY and SMNVEV (reference sequence). One entry per CDR3 protein results from TCRdb running MiXCR on the 5' RACE reads. The sample comprises under 350,000 distinct CDR3 sequences, over 3.5% of which are singletons, and roughly 25% rests with the top ten. This chain connects TRBV27 to TRBJ2-2, with 8 positions matching TRBD1. This TCR came from a man younger than 35 who received the YFV17D yellow fever vaccine. This material consisted of PBMCs, taken 5 days after the yellow fever booster vaccination. CDR3 region: CASSFRGPGTGELFF. As DNA, the CDR3 is TGTGCCAGCAGTTTCAGGGGGCCGGGCACCGGGGAGCTGTTTTTT.